Presented here are 6 T cell receptor beta chains from one specimen sequenced in a study of T-cell reconstitution after alpha-beta-depleted transplantation in children (dated by TCRdb to about 2016). In the paper's terms, the treatment or condition label means: allogeneic hematopoietic cell transplantation with graft depleted of TCRalphabeta T cells and CD19 B cells. Libraries came from PCR. Sequenced using an Illumina HiSeq 2500. To normalize quantification of the TCRbeta repertoire, the TCR libraries were built with molecular barcoding that relied on unique molecular identifiers. In-frame beta chains were kept once TCRdb had trimmed the public reads at Q25 with fastp and called clones with MiXCR. For every CDR3 protein sequence, its rows merge into one entry that carries the most common genes and DNA. The table for this sample lists around 700,000 distinct CDR3 sequences; around 13% of them were counted only once. Around 0.76% of the sample is in the top ten clones.

The specimen was PBMCs, collected before TCRalphabeta/CD19-depleted stem cell transplant. These receptors originate from a girl aged 2 to 9 with congenital amegakaryocytic thrombocytopenia, due to receive a stem cell transplant.

This clonotype was counted ten times or more. The chain couples TRBV5-1 to TRBJ2-6; D call uncertain. V dropped 4 bases and J dropped 0 bases, with 8 bases sitting between them. Looked up from germline, CDR1 is SGHRS and CDR2 is YFSETQ. The CDR3 is 15 amino acids. CDR3 region: CASSLKSSGANVLTF. The DNA of the CDR3 is TGCGCCAGCAGCCTAAAGAGCTCTGGGGCCAACGTCCTGACTTTC.

There are many counts of this clonotype. The V and J genes are TRBV5-1 and TRBJ2-5, with D uncertain. The CDR3 extends over 14 amino acids. Trimming took 6 bases from V and 5 from J, leaving 17 bases between them. CDR1 is SGHRS, CDR2 YFSETQ, per germline. The CDR3 bases are TGCGCCAGCATGGTTGGCTCTCGACGGGAGACCCAGTACTTC. Translation: CASMVGSRRETQYF.

This clonotype was seen more than once but under ten times. The gene calls are TRBV7-2 and TRBJ1-5; no definite D call. The CDR3 has 16 residues. Trimming took 7 bases from V and 0 from J, leaving 16 bases between them. Germline-derived CDR1 and CDR2 are SGHTA and FQGNSA. This CDR3 is CASTHSDRFSNQPQHF. The CDR3 DNA follows: TGTGCCAGCACCCACTCAGACCGGTTTAGCAATCAGCCCCAGCATTTT.

This clonotype appeared a few times. The CDR3 protein is CATSRELDTPNQPQHF. CDR3 DNA: TGTGCCACCAGCAGAGAGTTGGACACCCCTAATCAGCCCCAGCATTTT. The chain carries TRBV15 and TRBJ1-5, with TRBD1 as a possible D gene (5 bases). CDR3 size: 16 residues. Trimming took 0 bases from V and 4 from J, leaving 13 bases between them. The germline gives CDR1 LNHNV, CDR2 YYDKDF (reference sequence).

The table lists this clonotype with a few counts. The chain joins TRBV20-1 to TRBJ1-4, with 7 nucleotides matching TRBD1. CDR3 length: 14 residues. The germline CDR1 and CDR2 sequences are DFQATT and SNEGSKA (reference sequence). V was pared by 5 bases and J by 7 bases, with 10 bases of the junction left unmatched. The CDR3 loop reads CSAEFRDRGEKLFF. The CDR3 coding sequence is TGCAGTGCTGAGTTCCGGGACAGAGGTGAAAAACTGTTTTTT.

The J gene is TRBJ2-7, the V gene TRBV7-9, with 13 bases that match TRBD2. The CDR3 runs to 15 residues. The junction had 5 bases not matched to a gene; V was cut back by 4 bases and J by 5 bases. Germline lookup yields CDR1 SEHNR and CDR2 FQNEAQ (reference sequence). The CDR3 spells CASSWTSGRQNEQYF. The CDR3, as DNA: TGTGCCAGCAGCTGGACTAGCGGGAGACAGAACGAGCAGTACTTC.